This TCR beta chain appears in the sequencing data of a study of CD8+CD57+ T cells in acquired aplastic anemia. Study-level results: Patients had approximately 29 CD8+ CDR3 sequences in common with controls (the shared set).

Only patients with CD8+CD57+ cell expansion on flow cytometry were chosen for sequencing. According to the study, genomic DNA was the template for TCR beta VDJ and CDR3 profiling. MiXCR, run by TCRdb on the reads, gives a single entry per CDR3 protein. The sample comprises about 180,000 distinct CDR3 sequences, roughly 48% of which are singletons, and around 1% rests with the top ten. A word on this clonotype: Its antigen is not identified.

The CDR3 loop spans 15 amino acids. V was clipped by 5 bases and J by 7 bases; unmatched bases: 6. The V gene's germline CDR1 is SGHAT and CDR2 FQDESV (reference sequence). The sequenced material came from sorted CD4+, CD8+, or CD8+CD57+ T cells (not recorded which) from PBMCs. J is TRBJ2-1 and V is TRBV11-1, with 12 bases lining up with TRBD1. The sequence derives from a human donor with aplastic anemia. CDR3 protein: CASSNPGQGANEQFF. Here the CDR3 DNA reads TGTGCCAGCAGCAACCCGGGACAGGGGGCGAATGAGCAGTTCTTC. The full variable domain, with the rest looked up from reference TRBV11-1 and TRBJ2-1, is EAEVAQSPRYKITEKSQAVAFWCDPISGHATLYWYRQILGQGPELLVQFQDESVVDDSQLPKDRFSAERLKGVDSTLKIQPAELGDSAMYLCASSNPGQGANEQFFGPGTRLTVL.